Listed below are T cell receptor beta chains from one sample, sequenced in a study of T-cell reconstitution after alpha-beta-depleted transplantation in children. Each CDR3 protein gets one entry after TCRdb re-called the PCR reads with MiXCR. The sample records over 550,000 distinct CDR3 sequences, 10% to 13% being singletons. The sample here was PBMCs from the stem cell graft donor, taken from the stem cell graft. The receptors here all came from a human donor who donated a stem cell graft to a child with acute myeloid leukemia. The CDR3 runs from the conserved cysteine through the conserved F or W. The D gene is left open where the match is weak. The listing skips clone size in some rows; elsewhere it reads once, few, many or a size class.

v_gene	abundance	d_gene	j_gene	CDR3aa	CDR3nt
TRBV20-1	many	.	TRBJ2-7	CSARVEDEQYF	TGCAGTGCTAGAGTTGAAGACGAGCAGTACTTC
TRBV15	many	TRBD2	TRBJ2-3	CATSRLVSRESDTQYF	TGTGCCACCAGCAGGCTGGTCTCGCGGGAGTCCGATACGCAGTATTTT
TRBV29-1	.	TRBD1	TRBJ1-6	CSVRQGDSPLHF	TGCAGCGTTCGACAGGGTGATTCACCCCTCCACTTT
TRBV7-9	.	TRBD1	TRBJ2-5	CASSPGTVKKETQYF	TGTGCCAGCAGTCCCGGGACAGTTAAGAAAGAGACCCAGTACTTC
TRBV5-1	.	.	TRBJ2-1	CASSLLTGVVNEQFF	TGCGCCAGCAGCTTACTGACGGGGGTGGTCAATGAGCAGTTCTTC
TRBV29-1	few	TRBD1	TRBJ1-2	CSVVGRDRSYGYTF	TGCAGCGTTGTCGGCCGGGACAGGAGTTATGGCTACACCTTC
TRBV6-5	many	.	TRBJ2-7	CASSLPGPHYEQYF	TGTGCCAGCAGTTTGCCGGGACCTCACTACGAGCAGTACTTC
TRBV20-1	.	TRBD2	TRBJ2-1	CSALFSGRDHYNEQFF	TGCAGTGCTCTCTTTAGCGGGAGGGACCATTACAATGAGCAGTTCTTC
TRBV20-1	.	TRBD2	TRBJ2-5	CSARAPGLAGRTQYF	TGCAGTGCTAGAGCGCCGGGACTAGCGGGTCGAACCCAGTACTTC
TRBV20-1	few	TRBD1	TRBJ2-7	CSASPQGGTPYEQYF	TGCAGTGCTAGCCCACAGGGGGGAACCCCCTACGAGCAGTACTTC
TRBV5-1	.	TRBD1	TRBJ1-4	CASSLTNRGDEKLFF	TGCGCCAGCAGCTTAACGAACAGGGGGGATGAAAAACTGTTTTTT
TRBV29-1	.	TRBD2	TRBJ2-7	CSAASGSYEQYF	TGCAGCGCCGCTAGCGGGAGTTACGAGCAGTACTTC
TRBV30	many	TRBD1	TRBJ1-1	CAWSAPTGKSTEAFF	TGTGCCTGGAGCGCGCCGACAGGGAAAAGCACTGAAGCTTTCTTT
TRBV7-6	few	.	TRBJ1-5	CASSLGGVASQPQHF	TGTGCCAGCAGCTTAGGTGGAGTTGCGAGTCAGCCCCAGCATTTT
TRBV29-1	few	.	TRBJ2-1	CSAATGYNEQFF	TGCAGCGCCGCGACTGGTTACAATGAGCAGTTCTTC
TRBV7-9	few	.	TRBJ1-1	CASSQHGPF	TGTGCCAGCAGTCAACACGGACCGTTT
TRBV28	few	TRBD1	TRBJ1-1	CASILGGDREAFF	TGTGCCAGCATCCTTGGCGGGGACAGGGAAGCTTTCTTT
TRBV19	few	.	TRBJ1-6	CASSIRGGGGSPLHF	TGTGCCAGTAGTATAAGAGGAGGAGGGGGTTCACCCCTCCACTTT
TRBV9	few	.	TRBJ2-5	CASSVGAGWETQYF	TGTGCCAGCAGCGTCGGGGCCGGCTGGGAGACCCAGTACTTC
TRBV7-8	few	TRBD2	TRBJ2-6	CASSLAGGFGANVLTF	TGTGCCAGCAGCTTAGCGGGGGGGTTTGGGGCCAACGTCCTGACTTTC
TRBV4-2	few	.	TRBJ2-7	CASSQDPGTSYEQYF	TGTGCCAGCAGCCAAGATCCGGGAACCTCCTACGAGCAGTACTTC
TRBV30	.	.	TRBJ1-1	CAWSKPGTEAFF	TGTGCCTGGAGTAAACCGGGCACTGAAGCTTTCTTT
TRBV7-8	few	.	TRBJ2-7	CASSSYSRAYEQYF	TGTGCCAGCAGCTCATACAGCCGCGCCTACGAGCAGTACTTC
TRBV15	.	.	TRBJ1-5	CATSVDRYQPQHF	TGTGCCACCAGCGTCGACAGATATCAGCCCCAGCATTTT
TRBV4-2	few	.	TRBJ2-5	CASSQAPAGAGETQYF	TGTGCCAGCAGCCAAGCCCCTGCGGGGGCGGGAGAGACCCAGTACTTC
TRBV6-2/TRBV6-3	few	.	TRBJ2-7	CASSPSAITRASEQYF	TGTGCCAGCAGCCCAAGCGCCATTACTCGGGCCTCCGAGCAGTACTTC
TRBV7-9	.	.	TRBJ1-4	CASSRGFEGEKLFF	TGTGCCAGCAGCAGGGGTTTTGAGGGGGAAAAACTGTTTTTT
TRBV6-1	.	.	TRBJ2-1	CASRLAAQGEQFF	TGTGCCAGCAGGCTAGCGGCACAGGGTGAGCAGTTCTTC
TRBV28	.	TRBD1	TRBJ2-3	CASGYRGSTDTQYF	TGTGCCAGCGGATACAGGGGGAGCACAGATACGCAGTATTTT
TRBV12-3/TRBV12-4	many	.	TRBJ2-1	CASSFLSPYDRVLAGDDNEQFF	TGTGCCAGCAGTTTTCTATCCCCGTACGACAGGGTTCTGGCGGGAGACGACAATGAGCAGTTCTTC
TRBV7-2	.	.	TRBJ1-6	CASSLESDSNSPLHF	TGTGCCAGCAGCTTAGAATCGGACAGTAATTCACCCCTCCACTTT
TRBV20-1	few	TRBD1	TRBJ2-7	CSASPRQGTFSYEQYF	TGCAGTGCTAGCCCCCGACAGGGTACCTTTTCCTACGAGCAGTACTTC
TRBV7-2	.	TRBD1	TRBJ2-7	CASSLAGTDYEQYF	TGTGCCAGCAGCTTAGCCGGGACAGACTACGAGCAGTACTTC
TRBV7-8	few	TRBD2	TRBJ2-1	CASSLEPGLGYNEQFF	TGTGCCAGCAGCTTAGAACCGGGACTAGGGTACAATGAGCAGTTCTTC
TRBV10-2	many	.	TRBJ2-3	CASGPRDTQYF	TGCGCCAGCGGACCTCGGGATACGCAGTATTTT
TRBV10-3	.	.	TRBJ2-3	CATHDSGDTRYF	TGTGCCACCCACGACTCTGGAGATACGCGGTATTTT
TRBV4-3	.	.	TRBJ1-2	CASNLMGGYGYTF	TGCGCCAGCAACTTAATGGGGGGCTATGGCTACACCTTC
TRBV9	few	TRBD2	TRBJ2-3	CASSVAAGGPSDTQYF	TGTGCCAGCAGCGTAGCAGCGGGAGGGCCGAGTGATACGCAGTATTTT
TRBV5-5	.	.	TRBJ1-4	CASSRQIASEKLFF	TGTGCCAGCAGCCGACAGATAGCAAGTGAAAAACTGTTTTTT
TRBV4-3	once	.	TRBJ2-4	CASSQDRDLADIQYF	TGCGCCAGCAGCCAAGATCGGGACTTAGCGGACATTCAGTACTTC
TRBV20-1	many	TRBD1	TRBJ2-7	CSASGTAPPYEQYF	TGCAGTGCTTCCGGGACAGCTCCTCCCTACGAGCAGTACTTC